This TCR beta chain was identified during a study of CD8 T cells in Susac syndrome. The CDR3 has 12 residues. Germline-derived CDR1 and CDR2 are SQVTM and ANQGSEA. With 1 base clipped from V and 3 bases from J, the junction kept 0 bases outside the gene matches. Random hexamers primed reverse transcription of about 0.45 to 1 ug RNA. MiXCR, run by TCRdb on the immunoSEQ multiplex PCR reads, gives a single entry per CDR3 protein. The sample records approximately 100,000 distinct CDR3 sequences, about nine tenths being singletons. This receptor was identified in a human donor in good health. The chain employs TRBV29-1 and TRBJ2-7; 7 nucleotides agree with TRBD1. The sequenced material came from CD4+ T cells from PBMCs. The CDR3 sequence: CSVEGDSYEQYF. DNA of the CDR3: TGCAGCGTTGAAGGGGACAGCTACGAGCAGTACTTC.